The TCR beta chain under discussion was sequenced for a study of blood T cell repertoires in COVID-19. The table came from immunoSEQ multiplex PCR; TCRdb's copy has only in-frame clones and leaves some out. The table records around 270,000 clones, about 89% of them present only once. This clonotype was sampled from a man in his forties with acute or convalescent COVID-19. The source material was peripheral blood.

CDR3 nucleotides: TGTGCCAGCAGCTTATGGGGGGGCATCATGGCCGGGGAGCTGTTTTTT. Its protein product is CASSLWGGIMAGELFF. The V gene is TRBV11-1, the J gene TRBJ2-2; D might be TRBD2 (7 bases). Germline-derived CDR1 and CDR2 are SGHAT and FQDESV (reference sequence). The CDR3 has 16 residues. Trimming took 2 bases from V and 6 from J, leaving 16 bases between them. Full variable domain (rest looked up from reference TRBV11-1 and TRBJ2-2): EAEVAQSPRYKITEKSQAVAFWCDPISGHATLYWYRQILGQGPELLVQFQDESVVDDSQLPKDRFSAERLKGVDSTLKIQPAELGDSAMYLCASSLWGGIMAGELFFGEGSRLTVL.